These 24 T cell receptor beta chains share one sample of origin, sequenced in a study of T-cell memory formation after mild COVID-19. TCRdb called the 5' RACE reads again in MiXCR, with one record for every CDR3 protein. The table lists 350,000 or so distinct CDR3 sequences, approximately 13% of them singletons, with 20% to 25% in the top ten. Material for sequencing was PBMCs or a T cell subset sorted from them (not recorded which). These receptors were obtained from a man aged 18-30 years who had mild COVID-19 (a few samples of this study predate the infection). Cell type and time point are not known.

In its sample, this clonotype was seen many times. The rearrangement joins TRBV6-2 or TRBV6-3 to TRBJ1-5; the D is unclear. The CDR3 has 13 amino acids. Germline CDR1 is MNHEY and CDR2 is SVGEGT. The V end was cut by 0 bases, the J end by 10 bases, with 10 bases between. CDR3 in amino acids: CASSYSEARPQHF. The CDR3 DNA sequence: TGTGCCAGCAGTTACTCCGAGGCCCGACCCCAGCATTTT.

V gene TRBV7-2 combines with J gene TRBJ2-1; 8 bases match TRBD1. V gave up 0 bases and J gave up 13 bases; unmatched junction bases: 11. Germline V lookup: CDR1 SGHTA, CDR2 FQGNSA. The CDR3 is made up of 15 amino acids. The CDR3 sequence: CASSLAWAGGFEQFF. The CDR3, as DNA: TGTGCCAGCAGCTTAGCATGGGCAGGGGGCTTTGAACAGTTCTTC.

This clonotype was counted at least ten times. The rearrangement joins TRBV7-9 to TRBJ2-7, with 7 bases fitting TRBD1. Germline CDR1 reads SEHNR; CDR2 reads FQNEAQ (reference sequence). Trimming took 4 bases from V and 4 from J; bases not matched to a gene: 1. The CDR3 totals 12 residues. The CDR3, as DNA: TGTGCCAGCAGCTCGACAGGGTACGAGCAGTACTTC. Encoded protein: CASSSTGYEQYF.

The chain employs TRBV15 and TRBJ2-6; unclear D gene. The CDR3 has 14 amino acids. Trimming removed 3 bases from V and 1 base from J, with 4 bases in between. Per the germline V gene, CDR1 is LNHNV and CDR2 is YYDKDF (reference sequence). The CDR3 loop is CATSRYSGANVLTF. The CDR3 DNA reads TGTGCCACCAGCAGGTATTCTGGGGCCAACGTCCTGACTTTC.

The chain has TRBV4-2 and TRBJ2-3; D call uncertain. V shed 4 bases and J shed 6 bases, with 11 bases lying between them. The CDR3 extends over 13 amino acids. Germline assignment: CDR1 LGHNA and CDR2 YNFKEQ. The CDR3 loop reads CASSPTLSDTQYF. The CDR3 DNA follows: TGTGCCAGCAGCCCCACCCTTTCGGATACGCAGTATTTT.

This clonotype was found a few times. The gene calls are TRBV6-6 and TRBJ2-7; D remains unclear. V was trimmed by 2 bases and J by 0 bases, leaving 8 bases between them. The CDR3 is 14 amino acids. Germline CDR1 reads MNHNY; CDR2 reads SVGAGI (reference sequence). CDR3 sequence reads: CASSYTAASYEQYV. Written as DNA, the CDR3 is TGTGCCAGCAGTTACACTGCTGCCTCCTACGAGCAGTACGTC.

In this sample, this clonotype turned up a few times. The chain uses TRBV29-1 and TRBJ2-2; 8 bases are a match to TRBD1. This CDR3 is 13 amino acids long. Germline-derived CDR1 and CDR2 are SQVTM and ANQGSEA. The V segment lost 6 bases and the J segment 7 bases; nucleotides outside the gene matches: 7. CDR3 loop: CSVGTGSGGELFF. CDR3 sequence (DNA): TGCAGCGTGGGGACAGGTTCGGGCGGGGAGCTGTTTTTT.

In this sample, this clonotype turned up many times. The chain uses TRBV29-1 and TRBJ2-3; 10 nucleotides align to TRBD2. Germline values: CDR1 SQVTM, CDR2 ANQGSEA. V shed 8 bases, J shed 5 bases, and the junction held 10 bases outside the gene matches. The CDR3 runs 14 residues. The CDR3 loop reads CSLAQRGGVDTQYF. The CDR3 DNA reads TGCAGCCTCGCCCAGCGGGGGGGAGTAGATACGCAGTATTTT.

This clonotype occurred a few times. The chain carries TRBV4-3 and TRBJ1-1; weak D call: TRBD1 (5 bases). V gave up 5 bases and J gave up 5 bases, with 15 bases separating them. Germline CDR1 is LGHNA and CDR2 is YSLEER. This CDR3 has 14 residues. The chain's CDR3 is CASSFERGRTEAFF. CDR3 DNA: TGCGCCAGCAGCTTCGAGAGGGGACGGACTGAAGCTTTCTTT.

This clonotype was detected a few times. This chain connects TRBV24-1 to TRBJ1-5; D is uncertain. With 5 bases removed from V and 5 bases from J, the gap between germline ends came to 12 bases. Germline V gives CDR1 KGHDR, CDR2 SFDVKD. The CDR3 covers 14 residues. CDR3 bases: TGTGCCACCAGTGGGATCGAGGCGGATCAGCCCCAGCATTTT. This gives the protein CATSGIEADQPQHF.

This chain connects TRBV30 to TRBJ2-7; 16 bases line up with TRBD2. Trimming took 1 base from V and 5 from J; bases not matched to a gene: 2. The CDR3 loop spans 15 amino acids. Germline CDR1 GTSNPN, CDR2 SVGIG (reference sequence). The CDR3 protein is CAWSAGTSGGDEQYF. CDR3 DNA sequence: TGTGCCTGGAGTGCGGGGACTAGCGGGGGGGACGAGCAGTACTTC.

The rearrangement links TRBV7-2 to TRBJ2-1, with D possibly matching TRBD2 (5 bases). Trimming took off 5 bases at V and 7 bases at J, with 12 bases between the two ends. This CDR3 has 13 amino acids. CDR1 and CDR2 (germline): SGHTA, FQGNSA. CDR3 bases: TGTGCCAGCAGCCCAGCGGTGAAGAATGAGCAGTTCTTC. As protein: CASSPAVKNEQFF.

The V call is TRBV20-1, the J call TRBJ1-5; no clear D gene. The CDR3 consists of 12 residues. Germline-derived CDR1 and CDR2 are DFQATT and SNEGSKA (reference sequence). V lost 2 bases to trimming and J lost 6 bases, with 8 bases between them. The CDR3 region has the DNA TGCAGTGCTAGATTGGGCTCTCAGCCCCAGCATTTT. It is translated as CSARLGSQPQHF.

This clonotype was seen a handful of times. The V and J genes are TRBV7-7 and TRBJ2-1; TRBD1 agrees at 7 bases. This CDR3 is built from 16 residues. V lost 5 bases, J lost 7 bases, and 14 bases stayed unmatched. From germline, CDR1 is SSHAT and CDR2 FNYEAQ (reference sequence). CDR3 in amino acids: CASSLGTDSGVNEQFF. CDR3 bases: TGTGCCAGCAGCCTAGGGACAGATTCCGGGGTTAATGAGCAGTTCTTC.

There are a few counts of this clonotype. The V call is TRBV28, the J call TRBJ2-7, with no clear D. This CDR3 is built from 13 residues. Per germline, CDR1 MDHEN and CDR2 SYDVKM. V dropped 5 bases and J dropped 2 bases, with 10 bases sitting between them. CDR3 sequence (DNA): TGTGCCAGCAGTCCCGTGATGGCCTACGAGCAGTACGTC. Translation: CASSPVMAYEQYV.

The chain carries TRBV7-9 and TRBJ1-1; 8 bases align to TRBD1. The CDR3 length is 14 residues. The ends lost 5 bases at V and 11 bases at J; junction bases unmatched: 13. Germline V CDR1 and CDR2: SEHNR, FQNEAQ (reference sequence). This CDR3 is CASSPRTGRFEAFF. CDR3 bases: TGTGCCAGCAGCCCGCGGACAGGGAGATTCGAGGCTTTCTTT.

The rearrangement joins TRBV5-1 to TRBJ1-2, with 8 bases aligning to TRBD1. V lost 4 bases and J lost 1; bases outside the gene matches: 3. CDR1 is SGHRS, CDR2 YFSETQ, per germline. This CDR3 contains 14 residues. This CDR3 is CASSPTGVNYGYTF. The CDR3 DNA reads as TGCGCCAGCAGCCCGACAGGGGTTAACTATGGCTACACCTTC.

This chain links TRBV5-1 with TRBJ1-6; D gene uncertain. The CDR3 sequence is 13 residues long. V lost 0 bases, J lost 9 bases, and 7 bases lay in between. Germline CDR1 and CDR2: SGHRS and YFSETQ. In nucleotides, the CDR3 is TGCGCCAGCAGCTTGGTACGTGGTTCACCCCTCCACTTT. This translates into CASSLVRGSPLHF.

The V call is TRBV7-2, the J call TRBJ2-1; D not certain. V gave up 2 bases and J gave up 5 bases, with 7 bases separating them. Germline CDR1 and CDR2: SGHTA and FQGNSA. The CDR3 is 13 amino acids. CDR3 region: CASSLYNDNEQFF. In DNA, the CDR3 is TGTGCCAGCAGCTTATATAATGACAATGAGCAGTTCTTC.

Only a few counts were recorded for this clonotype. The J gene is TRBJ2-1, the V gene TRBV7-9; TRBD2 agrees at 8 bases. The J segment lost 0 bases and the V segment lost 1 base, leaving 5 bases of the junction unmatched. Germline V gives CDR1 SEHNR, CDR2 FQNEAQ (reference sequence). The CDR3 loop spans 17 amino acids. CDR3 sequence: CASSLGVAGISYNEQFF. The CDR3 DNA sequence: TGTGCCAGCAGCTTAGGGGTAGCGGGGATCTCCTACAATGAGCAGTTCTTC.

The chain links TRBV29-1 to TRBJ2-1; TRBD2 matches at 9 bases. Germline V gene data show CDR1 as SQVTM and CDR2 as ANQGSEA. This CDR3 region has 16 residues. J was trimmed by 6 bases and V by 5 bases; bases with no gene match: 14. The CDR3 nucleotides are TGCAGCGTTAACCGGCGGGGGGGCGTAAAGGGCAATGAGCAGTTCTTC. Translation gives CSVNRRGGVKGNEQFF.

The V call is TRBV7-2, the J call TRBJ1-6, with D possibly being TRBD1 (5 bases). Germline lookup yields CDR1 SGHTA and CDR2 FQGNSA. Trimming took off 0 bases at V and 5 bases at J, with 8 bases between the two ends. The CDR3 loop spans 15 amino acids. For the CDR3, the DNA is TGTGCCAGCAGCTTAGCTCCAGGGAATAATTCACCCCTCCACTTT. Residues: CASSLAPGNNSPLHF.

This clonotype showed up many times. The rearrangement links TRBV7-2 to TRBJ2-1; D call uncertain. This CDR3 contains 14 residues. The V end was cut by 0 bases, the J end by 5 bases, with 8 bases between. Germline lookup yields CDR1 SGHTA and CDR2 FQGNSA. Here the CDR3 DNA reads TGTGCCAGCAGCTTAGCGCGACGGAACAATGAGCAGTTCTTC. Encoded protein: CASSLARRNNEQFF. The full variable domain, rest sourced from reference TRBV7-2 and TRBJ2-1, is GAGVSQSPSNKVTEKGKDVELRCDPISGHTALYWYRQSLGQGLEFLIYFQGNSAPDKSGLPSDRFSAERTGGSVSTLTIQRTQQEDSAVYLCASSLARRNNEQFFGPGTRLTVL.

This chain joins TRBV10-3 and TRBJ2-7; 10 bases match TRBD1. J lost 0 bases, V lost 8 bases, and 10 bases had no gene match. This CDR3 has 16 amino acids. Per the germline V gene, CDR1 is ENHRY and CDR2 is SYGVKD. CDR3 sequence (DNA): TGTGCCATCGGAACACCGGGACAGGGGATCTCCTACGAGCAGTACTTC. Translating gives CAIGTPGQGISYEQYF.